This TCR beta chain was observed in a study of T-cell memory formation after mild COVID-19. Study results and limitations: Some clones that responded were present in memory (sampled pre-infection), which suggests cross-reactive memory joined. Contracting CD4+ clones sat mainly in CM and EM; CD8+ in EMRA.

This clonotype came up many times. Its antigen is unknown. The CDR3 extends over 16 amino acids. V lost 8 bases, J lost 8 bases, and 20 bases stayed unmatched. Germline V lookup: CDR1 MNHEY, CDR2 SVGAGI. Via MiXCR, TCRdb re-called the 5' RACE reads, giving one row per CDR3 protein. The sample contains 530,000 or so distinct CDR3 sequences, roughly 17% of which appear only once. This clonotype originated in an adult woman who had mild COVID-19 (a few samples of this study predate the infection). Cell type and time point are not known. Sequenced material: PBMCs or a T cell subset sorted from them (not recorded which). This chain joins TRBV6-5 and TRBJ1-2; TRBD1 agrees at 7 bases. CDR3 sequence: CASRTGARRGARGYTF. CDR3 nucleotides: TGTGCCAGCCGGACAGGTGCACGGAGGGGGGCCCGAGGCTACACCTTC.